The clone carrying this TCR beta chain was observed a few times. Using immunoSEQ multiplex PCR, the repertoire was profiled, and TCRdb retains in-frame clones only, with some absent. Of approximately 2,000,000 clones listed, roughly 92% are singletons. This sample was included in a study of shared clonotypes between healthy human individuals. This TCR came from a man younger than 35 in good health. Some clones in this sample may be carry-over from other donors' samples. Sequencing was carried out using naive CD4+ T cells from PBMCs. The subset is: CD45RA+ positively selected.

CDR3 protein: CASSVINTIYF. Here the CDR3 DNA reads TGTGCCAGCAGTGTTATCAACACCATATATTTT. V usage is TRBV6-1 and J usage is TRBJ1-3; D is uncertain. Germline lookup yields CDR1 MNHNS and CDR2 SASEGT. This CDR3 is built from 11 residues. V gave up 4 bases and J gave up 7 bases, with 5 bases separating them.